This T cell receptor (beta chain) was captured by sequencing in a study of a mutant IDH1 vaccine in newly diagnosed glioma. As for the study in general: Treatment recipients were approximately 62% male and around 40% female, and their mean age was approximately 42 years. Standard pretreatment was either radiotherapy, temozolomide, or, for most, radiochemotherapy with temozolomide. The study, taken as a whole, reports: Alterations occurring in top peripheral T cell clonotypes seemed unrelated to pseudoprogression.

The length of the CDR3 is 13 residues. Germline CDR1 reads LNHDA; CDR2 reads SQIVND (reference sequence). Trimming cost V 11 bases and J 0 bases, with 10 bases left between them. A note on this clone: Its target is not known.

Regarding time point: baseline, week 1 (first vaccination visit). Documented treatment: pre-vaccination baseline after standard-of-care therapy. New WHO grade 3 or 4 astrocytomas that were IDH1-mutant and ATRX-lost had been found in donors. Repertoires were generated with immunoSEQ multiplex PCR, while TCRdb's copy carries only in-frame clones and drops some. The data hold tens of thousands of clones, with 70% to 90% observed a single time. The gene calls are TRBV19 and TRBJ1-4; D is undetermined. The sample was PBMCs, taken from a glioma patient treated with radiotherapy, temozolomide or both. The sequence came from a man in his forties with glioma. Here the CDR3 reads CASSGSTNEKLFF. CDR3 bases: TGTGCCTCCTCCGGGTCAACTAATGAAAAACTGTTTTTT.